This TCR beta chain emerged from a study of shared T cell receptors in the human thymus. Germline V gene lookup returns CDR1 MNHEY and CDR2 SMNVEV (reference sequence). The CDR3 sequence is 16 residues long. V gave up 4 bases and J gave up 0 bases; unmatched junction bases: 6. Clones were sequenced by immunoSEQ multiplex PCR, and TCRdb holds only the in-frame ones, with some missing. The sample holds roughly 660,000 clones, around nine tenths seen once. The same data also contributed to another study, on human thymus T cells.

Sample: thymocytes. The receptor was isolated from a boy under two years old with a congenital heart defect. The V and J genes are TRBV27 and TRBJ2-1; 7 bases agree with TRBD1. CDR3 amino acids: CASSYRDSRSYNEQFF. In DNA form, the CDR3 reads TGTGCCAGCAGTTATCGGGACAGCCGCTCCTACAATGAGCAGTTCTTC.